This T cell receptor beta chain was captured in a study of T cell changes during pregnancy in multiple sclerosis. From germline, CDR1 is SGHRS and CDR2 YFSETQ. This CDR3 has 13 amino acids. Trimming took 4 bases from V and 3 from J, leaving 9 bases between them. The repertoire was sequenced with immunoSEQ multiplex PCR; TCRdb's copy has only in-frame clones and lacks some. This table holds about 80,000 clones, 92% found once. The specimen was peripheral blood, collected before pregnancy. The TCR originated in a female donor with multiple sclerosis, enrolled in a pregnancy study. The chain has TRBV5-1 and TRBJ2-3, with D perhaps matching TRBD1 (5 bases). CDR3 nucleotides: TGCGCCAGCAGCGGCCAGGGTACAGATACGCAGTATTTT. As protein: CASSGQGTDTQYF.